Listed below are T cell receptor beta chains from one sample, sequenced in a study of patients and donors after allogeneic stem cell transplantation. From the RT-PCR reads, TCRdb called clonotypes with MiXCR, one entry per CDR3 protein. The sample has roughly 250,000 distinct CDR3 sequences; 13% to 15% are singletons. The source material was blood, either unsorted or a sorted T cell fraction (not recorded which). All receptors derive from a human donor who was either an allogeneic HSCT recipient or a stem cell or donor lymphocyte infusion donor (not recorded which). It is not recorded whose cells these are; they may come from a transplant donor. Both conserved end residues are part of each CDR3. A D gene is named only where the DNA matches it firmly. A clone size is listed for some rows: how often the clone was seen (once, few, many), or a class if it is expanded.

CDR3 protein: CASSILAGGYVREQFF
CDR3 DNA: TGTGCCAGCAGCATACTAGCGGGAGGGTACGTGCGTGAGCAGTTCTTC
V gene: TRBV7-9
clone size: few
D gene: TRBD2
CDR3 length: 16
J gene: TRBJ2-1

CDR3 protein: CASREGLGPQHF
CDR3 DNA: TGTGCCAGTAGAGAAGGGCTAGGGCCCCAGCATTTT
V gene: TRBV19
clone size: few
D gene: .
CDR3 length: 12
J gene: TRBJ1-5

CDR3 protein: CASSTRTGSTDTQYF
CDR3 DNA: TGTGCCAGCAGCACCCGGACAGGTTCCACAGATACGCAGTATTTT
V gene: TRBV11-3
clone size: .
D gene: TRBD1
CDR3 length: 15
J gene: TRBJ2-3

CDR3 protein: CASSYQRGGLETQYF
CDR3 DNA: TGTGCCAGCAGTTACCAGCGGGGGGGCCTGGAGACCCAGTACTTC
V gene: TRBV6-2/TRBV6-3
clone size: few
D gene: TRBD2
CDR3 length: 15
J gene: TRBJ2-5

CDR3 protein: CASRGGQGNQPQHF
CDR3 DNA: TGTGCCAGCAGAGGGGGACAGGGCAATCAGCCCCAGCATTTT
V gene: TRBV6-1
clone size: .
D gene: TRBD1
CDR3 length: 14
J gene: TRBJ1-5

CDR3 protein: CASGQGGAGQYF
CDR3 DNA: TGTGCCAGCGGGCAGGGAGGGGCTGGGCAGTACTTC
V gene: TRBV28
clone size: few
D gene: TRBD2
CDR3 length: 12
J gene: TRBJ2-7

CDR3 protein: CASSPGQLREKLFF
CDR3 DNA: TGTGCCAGCAGCCCGGGACAGCTAAGGGAAAAACTGTTTTTT
V gene: TRBV5-8
clone size: .
D gene: TRBD1
CDR3 length: 14
J gene: TRBJ1-4

CDR3 protein: CASSLASFDTGELFF
CDR3 DNA: TGTGCCAGCAGCTTGGCTAGCTTCGATACCGGGGAGCTGTTTTTT
V gene: TRBV5-4
clone size: many
D gene: .
CDR3 length: 15
J gene: TRBJ2-2

CDR3 protein: CSARDEGGSSYEQYF
CDR3 DNA: TGCAGTGCTAGAGATGAAGGGGGAAGCTCCTACGAGCAGTACTTC
V gene: TRBV20-1
clone size: many
D gene: .
CDR3 length: 15
J gene: TRBJ2-7

CDR3 protein: CASSYYQEAFF
CDR3 DNA: TGTGCCAGCAGTTACTATCAAGAAGCTTTCTTT
V gene: TRBV6-6
clone size: many
D gene: .
CDR3 length: 11
J gene: TRBJ1-1

CDR3 protein: CASSPGTFVYEQYF
CDR3 DNA: TGTGCCAGCAGCCCCGGGACATTCGTTTACGAGCAGTACTTC
V gene: TRBV7-2
clone size: .
D gene: .
CDR3 length: 14
J gene: TRBJ2-7

CDR3 protein: CASTTTGGLTEAFF
CDR3 DNA: TGTGCCAGCACAACCACAGGGGGACTCACTGAAGCTTTCTTT
V gene: TRBV6-1
clone size: few
D gene: TRBD1
CDR3 length: 14
J gene: TRBJ1-1

CDR3 protein: CSAQTGTLLDSPLHF
CDR3 DNA: TGCAGTGCTCAGACTGGGACATTACTAGATTCACCCCTCCACTTT
V gene: TRBV20-1
clone size: few
D gene: .
CDR3 length: 15
J gene: TRBJ1-6

CDR3 protein: CASSFGPVSTNEKLFF
CDR3 DNA: TGTGCCAGCAGCTTCGGCCCGGTCTCGACTAATGAAAAACTGTTTTTT
V gene: TRBV5-6
clone size: .
D gene: .
CDR3 length: 16
J gene: TRBJ1-4

CDR3 protein: CASRQSSEEQYF
CDR3 DNA: TGCGCCAGCAGACAATCTAGCGAAGAGCAGTACTTC
V gene: TRBV5-1
clone size: .
D gene: .
CDR3 length: 12
J gene: TRBJ2-7

CDR3 protein: CAWSRDHIYNEQFF
CDR3 DNA: TGTGCCTGGAGTCGGGACCACATCTACAATGAGCAGTTCTTC
V gene: TRBV30
clone size: few
D gene: .
CDR3 length: 14
J gene: TRBJ2-1

CDR3 protein: CASSPAWGRENIQYF
CDR3 DNA: TGTGCCAGCAGCCCAGCCTGGGGGCGGGAAAACATTCAGTACTTC
V gene: TRBV7-2
clone size: few
D gene: .
CDR3 length: 15
J gene: TRBJ2-4

CDR3 protein: CASSFSSDLGDTQYF
CDR3 DNA: TGTGCCAGCAGCTTTTCTTCCGATCTGGGAGATACGCAGTATTTT
V gene: TRBV7-3
clone size: .
D gene: .
CDR3 length: 15
J gene: TRBJ2-3

CDR3 protein: CASSPGQGGETQYF
CDR3 DNA: TGTGCCAGCAGCCCGGGACAGGGGGGGGAGACCCAGTACTTC
V gene: TRBV7-2
clone size: few
D gene: TRBD1
CDR3 length: 14
J gene: TRBJ2-5

CDR3 protein: CSARDWRMVTYEQYF
CDR3 DNA: TGCAGTGCTAGAGATTGGCGGATGGTAACCTACGAGCAGTACTTC
V gene: TRBV20-1
clone size: many
D gene: .
CDR3 length: 15
J gene: TRBJ2-7

CDR3 protein: CSVQDRGRRDTQYF
CDR3 DNA: TGCAGCGTTCAGGACAGGGGGCGTAGGGATACGCAGTATTTT
V gene: TRBV29-1
clone size: .
D gene: TRBD1
CDR3 length: 14
J gene: TRBJ2-3

CDR3 protein: CASSEGGLVVSEQFF
CDR3 DNA: TGTGCCAGCAGCGAGGGGGGACTAGTAGTAAGTGAGCAGTTCTTC
V gene: TRBV9
clone size: few
D gene: TRBD2
CDR3 length: 15
J gene: TRBJ2-1

CDR3 protein: CASSETTQRAFF
CDR3 DNA: TGTGCCAGCAGTGAAACGACCCAAAGAGCTTTCTTT
V gene: TRBV6-1
clone size: few
D gene: .
CDR3 length: 12
J gene: TRBJ1-1

CDR3 protein: CASSQGGVNYGYTF
CDR3 DNA: TGTGCCAGCAGCCAAGGGGGGGTAAACTATGGCTACACCTTC
V gene: TRBV3-1
clone size: many
D gene: .
CDR3 length: 14
J gene: TRBJ1-2

CDR3 protein: CASSQLAGKNTGELFF
CDR3 DNA: TGTGCCAGCAGCCAACTAGCGGGGAAGAACACCGGGGAGCTGTTTTTT
V gene: TRBV3-1
clone size: .
D gene: TRBD2
CDR3 length: 16
J gene: TRBJ2-2

CDR3 protein: CASSFSSGSGETQYF
CDR3 DNA: TGCGCCAGCAGCTTTTCGAGCGGGAGCGGTGAGACCCAGTACTTC
V gene: TRBV5-1
clone size: many
D gene: TRBD2
CDR3 length: 15
J gene: TRBJ2-5

CDR3 protein: CASSEQREAQETQYF
CDR3 DNA: TGTGCCAGCAGTGAACAGCGGGAGGCTCAAGAGACCCAGTACTTC
V gene: TRBV6-1
clone size: .
D gene: TRBD2
CDR3 length: 15
J gene: TRBJ2-5

CDR3 protein: CASSSTSLANEQFF
CDR3 DNA: TGTGCCAGCAGCTCCACCTCGTTGGCTAATGAGCAGTTCTTC
V gene: TRBV27
clone size: .
D gene: .
CDR3 length: 14
J gene: TRBJ2-1

CDR3 protein: CSACHGLTNNEQFF
CDR3 DNA: TGCAGTGCTTGCCATGGACTAACAAACAATGAGCAGTTCTTC
V gene: TRBV20-1
clone size: few
D gene: .
CDR3 length: 14
J gene: TRBJ2-1

CDR3 protein: CASSLDGALVSYEQYF
CDR3 DNA: TGCGCCAGCAGCTTGGACGGGGCCCTCGTCTCCTACGAGCAGTACTTC
V gene: TRBV5-1
clone size: few
D gene: .
CDR3 length: 16
J gene: TRBJ2-7

CDR3 protein: CAISESGNQPQHF
CDR3 DNA: TGTGCCATCAGTGAGTCGGGGAATCAGCCCCAGCATTTT
V gene: TRBV10-3
clone size: many
D gene: .
CDR3 length: 13
J gene: TRBJ1-5

CDR3 protein: CASSAGGTGATYEQYF
CDR3 DNA: TGCGCCAGCAGCGCTGGTGGGACAGGGGCCACCTACGAGCAGTACTTC
V gene: TRBV5-1
clone size: many
D gene: TRBD1
CDR3 length: 16
J gene: TRBJ2-7

CDR3 protein: CASSRAQGVNYGYTF
CDR3 DNA: TGTGCCAGCAGCCGGGCACAGGGGGTTAACTATGGCTACACCTTC
V gene: TRBV5-5
clone size: many
D gene: TRBD1
CDR3 length: 15
J gene: TRBJ1-2

CDR3 protein: CSVRYTGELFF
CDR3 DNA: TGCAGCGTAAGATACACCGGGGAGCTGTTTTTT
V gene: TRBV29-1
clone size: many
D gene: .
CDR3 length: 11
J gene: TRBJ2-2

CDR3 protein: CASSLGAGGYSYEQYF
CDR3 DNA: TGTGCCAGCAGCTTAGGTGCAGGGGGTTACTCCTACGAGCAGTACTTC
V gene: TRBV7-8
clone size: many
D gene: TRBD1
CDR3 length: 16
J gene: TRBJ2-7

CDR3 protein: CASSQDAGANYGYTF
CDR3 DNA: TGTGCCAGCAGCCAAGATGCGGGGGCTAACTATGGCTACACCTTC
V gene: TRBV3-1
clone size: .
D gene: .
CDR3 length: 15
J gene: TRBJ1-2

CDR3 protein: CASSDGPYNSPLHF
CDR3 DNA: TGTGCCAGCAGTGACGGCCCCTATAATTCACCCCTCCACTTT
V gene: TRBV6-1
clone size: .
D gene: .
CDR3 length: 14
J gene: TRBJ1-6

CDR3 protein: CASTSHRGRPEAFF
CDR3 DNA: TGTGCCAGCACCTCGCACAGGGGGCGCCCTGAAGCTTTCTTT
V gene: TRBV6-2/TRBV6-3
clone size: .
D gene: TRBD1
CDR3 length: 14
J gene: TRBJ1-1

CDR3 protein: CSASFADTQYF
CDR3 DNA: TGCAGTGCTAGTTTCGCAGATACGCAGTATTTT
V gene: TRBV20-1
clone size: few
D gene: .
CDR3 length: 11
J gene: TRBJ2-3

CDR3 protein: CASSPGTSGRSSYNEQFF
CDR3 DNA: TGTGCCAGCAGCCCCGGGACTAGCGGGAGAAGCTCCTACAATGAGCAGTTCTTC
V gene: TRBV7-3
clone size: .
D gene: TRBD2
CDR3 length: 18
J gene: TRBJ2-1

CDR3 protein: CSAFPGQGRELFF
CDR3 DNA: TGCAGTGCTTTCCCGGGACAGGGGCGGGAACTGTTTTTT
V gene: TRBV20-1
clone size: many
D gene: TRBD1
CDR3 length: 13
J gene: TRBJ1-4

CDR3 protein: CASSSGVNSPLHF
CDR3 DNA: TGTGCCAGCAGTTCAGGGGTAAATTCACCCCTCCACTTT
V gene: TRBV2
clone size: many
D gene: .
CDR3 length: 13
J gene: TRBJ1-6

CDR3 protein: CASSQAFNTGELFF
CDR3 DNA: TGTGCCAGCAGCCAAGCTTTCAACACCGGGGAGCTGTTTTTT
V gene: TRBV3-1
clone size: many
D gene: .
CDR3 length: 14
J gene: TRBJ2-2

CDR3 protein: CASSIVGNTEAFF
CDR3 DNA: TGTGCCAGCAGCATTGTGGGTAACACTGAAGCTTTCTTT
V gene: TRBV5-4
clone size: many
D gene: .
CDR3 length: 13
J gene: TRBJ1-1

CDR3 protein: CASSPQGARTEAFF
CDR3 DNA: TGTGCCAGCAGTCCCCAGGGGGCTCGAACTGAAGCTTTCTTT
V gene: TRBV12-3/TRBV12-4
clone size: .
D gene: TRBD1
CDR3 length: 14
J gene: TRBJ1-1

CDR3 protein: CAWTVPGASSYEQYF
CDR3 DNA: TGTGCCTGGACTGTCCCGGGGGCTAGCTCCTACGAGCAGTACTTC
V gene: TRBV30
clone size: few
D gene: .
CDR3 length: 15
J gene: TRBJ2-7

CDR3 protein: CSARGQGNNSPLHF
CDR3 DNA: TGCAGTGCTAGGGGACAGGGAAATAATTCACCCCTCCACTTT
V gene: TRBV20-1
clone size: few
D gene: TRBD1
CDR3 length: 14
J gene: TRBJ1-6

CDR3 protein: CASGGGLAGLNTGELFF
CDR3 DNA: TGTGCCAGCGGGGGGGGACTAGCGGGCCTGAACACCGGGGAGCTGTTTTTT
V gene: TRBV2
clone size: .
D gene: TRBD2
CDR3 length: 17
J gene: TRBJ2-2

CDR3 protein: CASSSVRQGLEAFF
CDR3 DNA: TGTGCCAGCAGTTCCGTGAGACAGGGTCTTGAAGCTTTCTTT
V gene: TRBV6-5
clone size: many
D gene: TRBD1
CDR3 length: 14
J gene: TRBJ1-1

CDR3 protein: CASSQQRGDYGYTF
CDR3 DNA: TGCGCCAGCAGCCAACAGCGCGGGGACTATGGCTACACCTTC
V gene: TRBV4-1
clone size: .
D gene: .
CDR3 length: 14
J gene: TRBJ1-2

CDR3 protein: CASSLRAQALRGYTF
CDR3 DNA: TGTGCCAGCAGCTTACGCGCACAGGCTCTGCGTGGCTACACCTTC
V gene: TRBV7-2
clone size: .
D gene: .
CDR3 length: 15
J gene: TRBJ1-2

CDR3 protein: CASSQTRLNTQYF
CDR3 DNA: TGTGCCAGCAGCCAAACCCGACTAAATACGCAGTATTTT
V gene: TRBV3-1
clone size: .
D gene: .
CDR3 length: 13
J gene: TRBJ2-3

CDR3 protein: CASRGGGFEADTQYF
CDR3 DNA: TGTGCCAGCAGGGGAGGGGGATTCGAGGCAGATACGCAGTATTTT
V gene: TRBV28
clone size: .
D gene: .
CDR3 length: 15
J gene: TRBJ2-3

CDR3 protein: CASSVGAGGTGYNEQYF
CDR3 DNA: TGTGCCAGCAGCGTAGGGGCTGGGGGGACAGGGTACAACGAGCAGTACTTC
V gene: TRBV9
clone size: .
D gene: TRBD1
CDR3 length: 17
J gene: TRBJ2-7